A selection of T cell receptor beta chains follows, all from one sample in a study of blood T cell repertoires in COVID-19. Assay: immunoSEQ multiplex PCR; the TCRdb copy retains only in-frame clones and omits some. The table has over 13,000 clones, roughly 87% seen once. Specimen: peripheral blood. The receptors shown here come from a human donor in a cohort sampled during active COVID-19. The CDR3 runs from the conserved cysteine through the conserved F or W. Fields, in order: clone size, J gene, V gene, D gene, CDR3 protein, CDR3 DNA. A D gene is named only where the DNA matches it firmly. Rows may omit the clone size; those that give it use once, few, many or a size class.

abundance: once
j_gene: TRBJ1-1
v_gene: TRBV5-1
d_gene: TRBD1
CDR3aa: CASSSGTGMNTEAFF
CDR3nt: TGCGCCAGCAGCTCCGGGACAGGGATGAACACTGAAGCTTTCTTT

abundance: .
j_gene: TRBJ1-2
v_gene: TRBV5-5
d_gene: .
CDR3aa: CASSQDSLLGGYTF
CDR3nt: TGTGCCAGCAGCCAGGACAGCCTATTGGGGGGCTACACCTTC

abundance: .
j_gene: TRBJ2-2
v_gene: TRBV29-1
d_gene: .
CDR3aa: CSVGSGTPTGELFF
CDR3nt: TGCAGCGTTGGGTCTGGGACACCTACCGGGGAGCTGTTTTTT

abundance: .
j_gene: TRBJ1-2
v_gene: TRBV21-1
d_gene: .
CDR3aa: CASSKDSRTNYGYTF
CDR3nt: TGTGCCAGCAGCAAAGACAGCAGAACTAACTATGGCTACACCTTC

abundance: .
j_gene: TRBJ2-5
v_gene: TRBV19
d_gene: .
CDR3aa: CASTPRAGAGETQYF
CDR3nt: TGTGCCAGTACCCCCCGGGCAGGGGCGGGAGAGACCCAGTACTTC

abundance: few
j_gene: TRBJ2-1
v_gene: TRBV27
d_gene: .
CDR3aa: CASSSGNPYNEQFF
CDR3nt: TGTGCCAGCAGTTCCGGGAATCCCTACAATGAGCAGTTCTTC

abundance: once
j_gene: TRBJ2-5
v_gene: TRBV27
d_gene: TRBD2
CDR3aa: CASSSWREPGAETQYF
CDR3nt: TGTGCCAGCAGTTCCTGGCGGGAGCCCGGAGCGGAGACCCAGTACTTC

abundance: .
j_gene: TRBJ2-7
v_gene: TRBV5-6
d_gene: .
CDR3aa: CASTLGSGEQYF
CDR3nt: TGTGCCAGCACCTTGGGGTCCGGGGAGCAGTACTTC

abundance: .
j_gene: TRBJ1-2
v_gene: TRBV12-3/TRBV12-4
d_gene: .
CDR3aa: CASSSAGTRRF
CDR3nt: TGTGCCAGCAGTTCAGCCGGGACACGAAGGTTC

abundance: .
j_gene: TRBJ1-4
v_gene: TRBV7-2
d_gene: TRBD1
CDR3aa: CASSTNRGLTEKLFF
CDR3nt: TGTGCCAGCAGCACCAACAGGGGGCTTACTGAAAAACTGTTTTTT

abundance: few
j_gene: TRBJ2-7
v_gene: TRBV2
d_gene: .
CDR3aa: CASSEALRGAKSYEQYF
CDR3nt: TGTGCCAGCAGTGAAGCGCTTCGGGGGGCGAAGTCCTACGAGCAGTACTTC

abundance: .
j_gene: TRBJ2-1
v_gene: TRBV5-1
d_gene: .
CDR3aa: CASSLDSRVVYNEQFF
CDR3nt: TGCGCCAGCAGCTTGGACTCCCGAGTGGTTTACAATGAGCAGTTCTTC

abundance: .
j_gene: TRBJ2-7
v_gene: TRBV30
d_gene: .
CDR3aa: CAWSRLQIHEQYF
CDR3nt: TGTGCCTGGAGTCGACTGCAAATCCACGAGCAGTACTTC

abundance: .
j_gene: TRBJ2-1
v_gene: TRBV10-3
d_gene: TRBD1
CDR3aa: CAIAGTGGMNEQFF
CDR3nt: TGTGCCATCGCGGGGACAGGGGGGATGAATGAGCAGTTCTTC

abundance: .
j_gene: TRBJ1-5
v_gene: TRBV3-1/TRBV3-2
d_gene: .
CDR3aa: CASSVLHPWHHQPQHF
CDR3nt: TGTGCCAGCAGCGTTTTACATCCTTGGCATCATCAGCCCCAGCATTTT

abundance: .
j_gene: TRBJ2-7
v_gene: TRBV5-4
d_gene: TRBD1
CDR3aa: CASSLEGQGVNEQYF
CDR3nt: TGTGCCAGCAGCTTGGAGGGACAGGGGGTCAACGAGCAGTACTTC

abundance: .
j_gene: TRBJ2-7
v_gene: TRBV28
d_gene: TRBD1
CDR3aa: CASSLFRDRANEQYF
CDR3nt: TGTGCCAGCAGTTTATTCCGGGACAGGGCGAACGAGCAGTACTTC

abundance: .
j_gene: TRBJ1-4
v_gene: TRBV18
d_gene: .
CDR3aa: CASSGSTNEKLFF
CDR3nt: TGTGCCAGCTCCGGTTCAACTAATGAAAAACTGTTTTTT

abundance: .
j_gene: TRBJ1-2
v_gene: TRBV7-9
d_gene: TRBD1
CDR3aa: CASSPTGQGHYGYTF
CDR3nt: TGTGCCAGCAGCCCTACGGGACAGGGGCACTATGGCTACACCTTC

abundance: .
j_gene: TRBJ2-1
v_gene: TRBV7-2
d_gene: .
CDR3aa: CASSSDYSYNEQFF
CDR3nt: TGTGCCAGCAGCTCTGACTACTCCTACAATGAGCAGTTCTTC

abundance: .
j_gene: TRBJ2-1
v_gene: TRBV6-6
d_gene: .
CDR3aa: CASSRQGGDNEQFF
CDR3nt: TGTGCCAGCAGCCGACAGGGAGGTGACAATGAGCAGTTCTTC

abundance: .
j_gene: TRBJ2-7
v_gene: TRBV19
d_gene: TRBD1
CDR3aa: CASSMRQGAVEQYF
CDR3nt: TGTGCCAGTAGTATGAGACAGGGGGCCGTCGAGCAGTACTTC

abundance: .
j_gene: TRBJ2-7
v_gene: TRBV19
d_gene: TRBD2
CDR3aa: CASTPEGSGYSYEQYF
CDR3nt: TGTGCCAGTACTCCAGAGGGTAGCGGGTACTCCTACGAGCAGTACTTC

abundance: once
j_gene: TRBJ2-3
v_gene: TRBV3-1/TRBV3-2
d_gene: .
CDR3aa: CASSRLGAGTDTQYF
CDR3nt: TGTGCCAGCAGCCGCTTGGGGGCGGGCACAGATACGCAGTATTTT

abundance: .
j_gene: TRBJ1-5
v_gene: TRBV27
d_gene: .
CDR3aa: CASSLQGPWQPQHF
CDR3nt: TGTGCCAGCAGTTTACAGGGGCCATGGCAGCCCCAGCATTTT

abundance: .
j_gene: TRBJ2-7
v_gene: TRBV28
d_gene: .
CDR3aa: CASSTDRGYEQYF
CDR3nt: TGTGCCAGCAGTACTGACAGAGGCTACGAGCAGTACTTC

abundance: .
j_gene: TRBJ2-7
v_gene: TRBV5-1
d_gene: TRBD2
CDR3aa: CASSSLGTSFHEQYF
CDR3nt: TGCGCCAGCAGCAGCCTCGGGACTAGTTTCCACGAGCAGTACTTC

abundance: .
j_gene: TRBJ2-7
v_gene: TRBV7-8
d_gene: .
CDR3aa: CASSSRTDSYEQYF
CDR3nt: TGTGCCAGCAGCTCCCGGACAGACTCCTACGAGCAGTACTTC

abundance: .
j_gene: TRBJ2-4
v_gene: TRBV5-1
d_gene: TRBD1
CDR3aa: CASSFGTVQGIQYF
CDR3nt: TGCGCCAGCAGCTTTGGGACAGTGCAAGGCATTCAGTACTTC

abundance: once
j_gene: TRBJ2-3
v_gene: TRBV4-1
d_gene: .
CDR3aa: CASSQGSGGSSTDTQYF
CDR3nt: TGCGCCAGCAGCCAAGGGAGCGGCGGGTCTAGCACAGATACGCAGTATTTT

abundance: few
j_gene: TRBJ1-1
v_gene: TRBV30
d_gene: .
CDR3aa: CAWSVQYSNTEAFF
CDR3nt: TGTGCCTGGAGTGTACAGTATTCGAACACTGAAGCTTTCTTT

abundance: .
j_gene: TRBJ2-7
v_gene: TRBV20-1
d_gene: TRBD1
CDR3aa: CSASTGGDAYEQYF
CDR3nt: TGCAGTGCTAGTACAGGGGGCGATGCCTACGAGCAGTACTTC

abundance: .
j_gene: TRBJ2-2
v_gene: TRBV28
d_gene: TRBD1
CDR3aa: CASSPGTGSTGELFF
CDR3nt: TGTGCCAGCAGTCCCGGGACAGGGAGCACCGGGGAGCTGTTTTTT

abundance: .
j_gene: TRBJ2-7
v_gene: TRBV30
d_gene: .
CDR3aa: CAWSSRHRGEQYF
CDR3nt: TGTGCCTGGAGTTCCCGCCATCGAGGAGAGCAGTACTTC

abundance: .
j_gene: TRBJ2-5
v_gene: TRBV6-1
d_gene: .
CDR3aa: CASSEKSGQETQYF
CDR3nt: TGTGCCAGCAGTGAAAAGTCAGGCCAAGAGACCCAGTACTTC

abundance: once
j_gene: TRBJ1-2
v_gene: TRBV27
d_gene: TRBD1
CDR3aa: CASSSLQGYGYTF
CDR3nt: TGTGCCAGCAGTTCCTTACAGGGGTATGGCTACACCTTC

abundance: .
j_gene: TRBJ2-2
v_gene: TRBV7-6
d_gene: .
CDR3aa: CASTPQGSGELFF
CDR3nt: TGTGCCAGCACCCCACAGGGATCCGGGGAGCTGTTTTTT

abundance: .
j_gene: TRBJ2-1
v_gene: TRBV18
d_gene: TRBD2
CDR3aa: CASSAGVGGGASPYNEQFF
CDR3nt: TGTGCCAGCTCAGCGGGAGTGGGCGGGGGGGCGTCGCCCTACAATGAGCAGTTCTTC

abundance: .
j_gene: TRBJ2-3
v_gene: TRBV6-6
d_gene: .
CDR3aa: CASTRPGVDTQYF
CDR3nt: TGTGCCAGCACCCGACCGGGAGTAGATACGCAGTATTTT

abundance: .
j_gene: TRBJ2-2
v_gene: TRBV6-5
d_gene: TRBD1
CDR3aa: CASNSDRYTGELFF
CDR3nt: TGTGCCAGCAATTCGGACAGGTACACCGGGGAGCTGTTTTTT

abundance: .
j_gene: TRBJ1-3
v_gene: TRBV3-1/TRBV3-2
d_gene: TRBD1
CDR3aa: CASSETGQPSSGNTIYF
CDR3nt: TGTGCCAGCAGCGAGACGGGACAGCCCAGCTCTGGAAACACCATATATTTT

abundance: .
j_gene: TRBJ1-5
v_gene: TRBV6-5
d_gene: .
CDR3aa: CATQAAGNQPQHF
CDR3nt: TGTGCCACGCAGGCAGCGGGCAATCAGCCCCAGCATTTT

abundance: .
j_gene: TRBJ2-4
v_gene: TRBV2
d_gene: TRBD2
CDR3aa: CASTLELAGGANIQYF
CDR3nt: TGTGCCAGCACCCTAGAGCTAGCGGGAGGGGCAAACATTCAGTACTTC

abundance: .
j_gene: TRBJ1-1
v_gene: TRBV28
d_gene: .
CDR3aa: CASSSLSGWDTEAFF
CDR3nt: TGTGCCAGCAGTTCCCTTTCAGGGTGGGACACTGAAGCTTTCTTT

abundance: once
j_gene: TRBJ2-2
v_gene: TRBV5-1
d_gene: .
CDR3aa: CASNGGQFSTGELFF
CDR3nt: TGCGCCAGCAACGGGGGGCAGTTTAGCACCGGGGAGCTGTTTTTT

abundance: once
j_gene: TRBJ2-5
v_gene: TRBV5-6
d_gene: TRBD2
CDR3aa: CASSATSAQETQYF
CDR3nt: TGTGCCAGCAGCGCGACTAGCGCCCAAGAGACCCAGTACTTC

abundance: few
j_gene: TRBJ2-7
v_gene: TRBV28
d_gene: TRBD2
CDR3aa: CASSFVSGTSGGTYEQYF
CDR3nt: TGTGCCAGCAGTTTCGTATCCGGGACTAGCGGGGGAACCTACGAGCAGTACTTC

abundance: .
j_gene: TRBJ1-1
v_gene: TRBV7-9
d_gene: TRBD1
CDR3aa: CATYANKRTGNTEAFF
CDR3nt: TGTGCCACCTACGCCAACAAAAGGACAGGGAACACTGAAGCTTTCTTT

abundance: .
j_gene: TRBJ2-1
v_gene: TRBV18
d_gene: TRBD2
CDR3aa: CASSGGSGGAFGEREQFF
CDR3nt: TGTGCCAGCTCCGGTGGTAGCGGGGGGGCGTTCGGAGAACGTGAGCAGTTCTTC

abundance: .
j_gene: TRBJ1-2
v_gene: TRBV27
d_gene: TRBD1
CDR3aa: CASSSGGRRGYTF
CDR3nt: TGTGCCAGCAGTTCAGGGGGGCGAAGGGGCTACACCTTC

abundance: .
j_gene: TRBJ2-3
v_gene: TRBV7-3
d_gene: TRBD2
CDR3aa: CASSDQLSGGLTDTQYF
CDR3nt: TGTGCCAGCAGCGATCAGCTTAGCGGGGGGTTAACAGATACGCAGTATTTT

abundance: .
j_gene: TRBJ2-1
v_gene: TRBV30
d_gene: .
CDR3aa: CAWSDTGLGEQFF
CDR3nt: TGTGCCTGGAGTGACACAGGATTAGGTGAGCAGTTCTTC

abundance: .
j_gene: TRBJ2-3
v_gene: TRBV3-1/TRBV3-2
d_gene: .
CDR3aa: CASSQLVSSDTQYF
CDR3nt: TGTGCCAGCAGCCAACTAGTCTCTTCAGATACGCAGTATTTT